What follows describes a single TCR beta chain. Germline assignment: CDR1 SEHNR and CDR2 FQNEAQ (reference sequence). After removal of 5 bases from V and 3 bases from J, the junction contained 9 bases not matched to a gene. The CDR3 contains 15 residues. The data originate from a study of T-cell reconstitution after alpha-beta-depleted transplantation in children. Unique molecular identifiers were incorporated during preparation of the TCRbeta library. Each CDR3 protein is one row after TCRdb ran MiXCR on the PCR reads. This repertoire shows 360,000 or so distinct CDR3 sequences, about a fifth found once; its top ten account for around 3.9%.

The clonotype originates from a human donor who donated a stem cell graft to a child with acute myeloid leukemia. The chain recombines TRBV7-9 with TRBJ2-7; 8 bases match TRBD1. The specimen comprised PBMCs from the stem cell graft donor, sampled from the stem cell graft. The CDR3 DNA reads as TGTGCCAGCAGCCCTAAGGGGACAGGCTACTACGAGCAGTACTTC. It is translated as CASSPKGTGYYEQYF.